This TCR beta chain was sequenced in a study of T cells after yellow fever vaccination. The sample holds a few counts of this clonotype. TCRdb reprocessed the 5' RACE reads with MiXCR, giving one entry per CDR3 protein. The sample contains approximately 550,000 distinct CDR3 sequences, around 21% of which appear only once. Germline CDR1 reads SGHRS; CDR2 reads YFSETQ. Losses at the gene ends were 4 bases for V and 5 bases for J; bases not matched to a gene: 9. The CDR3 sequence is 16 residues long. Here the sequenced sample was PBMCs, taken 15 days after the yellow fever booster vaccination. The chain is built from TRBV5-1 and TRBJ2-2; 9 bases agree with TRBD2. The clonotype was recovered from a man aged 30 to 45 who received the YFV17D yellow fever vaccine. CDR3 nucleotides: TGCGCCAGCAGCCAAGGAATAGCGGGAGTTACCGGGGAGCTGTTTTTT. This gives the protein CASSQGIAGVTGELFF.